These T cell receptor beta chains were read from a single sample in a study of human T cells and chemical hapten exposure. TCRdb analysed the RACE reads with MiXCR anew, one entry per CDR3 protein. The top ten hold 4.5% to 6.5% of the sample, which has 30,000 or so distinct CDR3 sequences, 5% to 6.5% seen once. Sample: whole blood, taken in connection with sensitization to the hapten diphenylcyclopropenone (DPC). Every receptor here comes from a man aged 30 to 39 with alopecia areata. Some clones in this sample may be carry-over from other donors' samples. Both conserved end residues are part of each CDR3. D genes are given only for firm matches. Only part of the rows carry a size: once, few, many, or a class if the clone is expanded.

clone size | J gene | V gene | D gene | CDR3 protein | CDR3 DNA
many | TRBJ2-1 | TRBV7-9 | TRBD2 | CASSQASAGGYNEQFF | TGTGCCAGCAGCCAAGCGAGTGCGGGGGGGTACAATGAGCAGTTCTTC
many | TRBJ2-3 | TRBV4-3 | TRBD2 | CASSQERGFTDTQYF | TGCGCCAGCAGCCAAGAGCGGGGGTTCACAGATACGCAGTATTTT
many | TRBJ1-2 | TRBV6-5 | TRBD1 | CASSSRDRRYLYGYTF | TGTGCCAGCAGTTCCCGGGACAGAAGGTACCTTTATGGCTACACCTTC
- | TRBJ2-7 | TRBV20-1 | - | CSASSVLSYEQYF | TGCAGTGCTAGCTCCGTCCTCTCCTACGAGCAGTACTTC
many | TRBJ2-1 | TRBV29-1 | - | CSVEASLWNEQFF | TGCAGCGTTGAGGCCTCGCTGTGGAATGAGCAGTTCTTC
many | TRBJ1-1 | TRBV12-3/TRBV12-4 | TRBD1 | CASRQGAGPGTAFF | TGTGCCAGCAGGCAGGGGGCAGGTCCTGGCACTGCTTTCTTT
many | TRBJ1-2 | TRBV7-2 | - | CASRYTGPLVSGYTF | TGTGCCAGCAGGTATACGGGACCACTAGTCTCTGGCTACACCTTC
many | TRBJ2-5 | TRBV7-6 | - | CASSLGPAGGGFQETQYF | TGTGCCAGCAGCTTAGGACCAGCAGGAGGGGGCTTCCAAGAGACCCAGTACTTC
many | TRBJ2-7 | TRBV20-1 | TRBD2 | CSATGTSFYEQYF | TGCAGTGCTACCGGGACTAGCTTCTACGAGCAGTACTTC
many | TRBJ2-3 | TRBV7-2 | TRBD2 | CASSFPLSGTSGLVDTQYF | TGTGCCAGCAGCTTTCCTCTCTCCGGGACTAGCGGTTTAGTGGATACGCAGTATTTT
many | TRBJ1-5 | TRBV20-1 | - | CSARVEGVRAQHF | TGCAGTGCTAGAGTGGAGGGGGTGCGGGCCCAGCATTTT
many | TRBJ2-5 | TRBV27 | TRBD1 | CASSLTGMETQYF | TGTGCCAGCAGTTTGACAGGGATGGAGACCCAGTACTTC
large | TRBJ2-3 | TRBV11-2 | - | CASSLTGSTSTDTQYF | TGTGCCAGCAGCCTGACAGGATCAACTAGCACAGATACGCAGTATTTT
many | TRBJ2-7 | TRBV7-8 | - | CASSTPGPTYEQYF | TGTGCCAGCAGCACCCCGGGGCCAACTTACGAGCAGTACTTC
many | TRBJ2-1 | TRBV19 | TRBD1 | CASSSGTEYNEQFF | TGTGCCAGTTCCTCCGGGACAGAGTACAATGAGCAGTTCTTC
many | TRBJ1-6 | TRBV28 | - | CASAGQGNSPLHF | TGTGCCAGCGCGGGGCAGGGGAATTCACCCCTCCACTTT
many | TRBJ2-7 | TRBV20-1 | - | CSVIEAKSRKQYF | TGCAGTGTTATAGAGGCAAAAAGTAGGAAGCAGTACTTC
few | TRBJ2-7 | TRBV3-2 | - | CASRYSGSYYEQYF | TGTGCCAGCAGGTACTCCGGTTCCTACTACGAGCAGTACTTC
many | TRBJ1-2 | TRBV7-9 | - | CASSLVRQGHYGYTF | TGTGCCAGCAGCTTAGTAAGGCAGGGCCACTATGGCTACACCTTC
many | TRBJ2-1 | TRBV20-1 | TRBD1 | CSAVSGTGAYEQFF | TGCAGTGCGGTCTCCGGGACAGGGGCTTACGAGCAGTTCTTC
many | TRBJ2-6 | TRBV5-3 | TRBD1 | CARSRTYRGSGANVLIF | TGTGCCAGAAGCCGAACCTACAGGGGCTCTGGGGCCAACGTCCTGATTTTC
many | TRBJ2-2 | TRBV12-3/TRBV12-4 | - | CATRGVLNTGELFF | TGTGCCACCAGAGGGGTATTGAACACCGGGGAGCTGTTTTTT
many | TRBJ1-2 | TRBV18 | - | CASSPDTTATYGYTF | TGTGCCAGCTCACCGGACACGACAGCGACCTATGGCTACACCTTC
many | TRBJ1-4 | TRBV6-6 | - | CASSYPERVGEKLFF | TGTGCCAGCAGTTACCCGGAAAGGGTGGGAGAAAAACTGTTTTTT
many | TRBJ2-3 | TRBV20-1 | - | CSASSRSATTDTQYF | TGCAGTGCTAGTTCCAGGTCCGCCACTACAGATACGCAGTATTTT
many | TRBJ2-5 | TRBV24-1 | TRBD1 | CATSDFRDRIQETQYF | TGTGCCACCAGTGATTTTCGGGACAGGATTCAAGAGACCCAGTACTTC
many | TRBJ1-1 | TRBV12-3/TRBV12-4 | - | CASTLGAGAFF | TGTGCCAGCACTCTAGGGGCTGGAGCTTTCTTT
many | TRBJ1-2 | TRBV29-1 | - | CSVRPYGYTF | TGCAGCGTCCGCCCCTATGGCTACACCTTC
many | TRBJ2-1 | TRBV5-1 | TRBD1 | CASGKGQGSYNEQFF | TGCGCCAGCGGCAAGGGACAGGGGAGCTACAATGAGCAGTTCTTC
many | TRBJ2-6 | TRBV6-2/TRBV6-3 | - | CASSYLVPGANVLTF | TGTGCCAGCAGTTACCTGGTACCTGGGGCCAACGTCCTGACTTTC
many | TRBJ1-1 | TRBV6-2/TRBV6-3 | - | CASSPDPNLRRAFF | TGTGCCAGCAGCCCCGACCCAAATCTAAGGCGGGCTTTCTTT